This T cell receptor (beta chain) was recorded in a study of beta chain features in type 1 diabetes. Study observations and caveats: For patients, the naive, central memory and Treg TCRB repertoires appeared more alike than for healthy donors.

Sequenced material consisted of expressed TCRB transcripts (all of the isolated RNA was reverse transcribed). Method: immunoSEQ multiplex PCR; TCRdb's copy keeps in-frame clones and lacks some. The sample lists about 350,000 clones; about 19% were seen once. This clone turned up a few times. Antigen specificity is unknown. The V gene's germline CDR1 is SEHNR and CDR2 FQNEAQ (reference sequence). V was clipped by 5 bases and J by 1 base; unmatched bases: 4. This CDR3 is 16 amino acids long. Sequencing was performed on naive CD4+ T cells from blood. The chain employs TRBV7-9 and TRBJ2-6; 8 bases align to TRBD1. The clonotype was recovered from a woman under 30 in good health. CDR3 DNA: TGTGCCAGCAGCACGGGACAGGCGTCTGGGGCCAACGTCCTGACTTTC. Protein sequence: CASSTGQASGANVLTF.